This T cell receptor beta chain was identified during a study of cytomegalovirus exposure and HLA in healthy donors. At the level of the study: An early data release held tens of millions of unique TCRs from HLA-typed donors.

Whole-study findings and limits: A few chains linked to CMV were shown in vitro to be specific for CMV antigens.

Germline lookup yields CDR1 SGHRS and CDR2 YFSETQ. Between the trimmed V and J ends, which lost 5 bases and 3 bases, there was a span of 12 bases. CDR3 size: 14 residues. About this clone: The antigen is undetermined.

The primer mix had 60 Vbeta and 13 Jbeta primers. Sequencing was performed with immunoSEQ multiplex PCR; in TCRdb, only in-frame clones are kept and a portion is missing. The sample lists 55,000 to 70,000 clones; under 85% were seen once. V and J are TRBV5-1 and TRBJ2-1, with D perhaps TRBD2 (6 bases). The sequenced material came from PBMCs. The origin of this receptor is a male donor in good health and CMV-seropositive. CDR3 DNA: TGCGCCAGCAGTCGGGGGAATAACTACAATGAGCAGTTCTTC. Residues: CASSRGNNYNEQFF. The full variable domain, its missing parts supplied by reference TRBV5-1 and TRBJ2-1, is KAGVTQTPRYLIKTRGQQVTLSCSPISGHRSVSWYQQTPGQGLQFLFEYFSETQRNKGNFPGRFSGRQFSNSRSEMNVSTLELGDSALYLCASSRGNNYNEQFFGPGTRLTVL.